Following are 23 T cell receptor beta chains from one sample sequenced in a study of T cells in Graves' hyperthyroidism and ophthalmopathy. Amplification targeted TCR beta CDR3 regions from RNA transcripts. Initially, a first-round RT-PCR of the TCR CDR3 employed the HTBI primer set. Using its own MiXCR run on the multiplex PCR reads, TCRdb lists one record per CDR3 protein. The sample contains around 360,000 distinct CDR3 sequences, nearly 15% of which appear only once. The specimen sequenced was blood. Receptor source: a woman aged 60 to 75 with Graves' ophthalmopathy.

This clonotype was counted between two and nine times. With a much larger clone just one base away, this may be a read error. The chain recombines TRBV12-3 or TRBV12-4 with TRBJ2-2; TRBD2 aligns across 10 bases. The junction had 10 bases not matched to a gene; V was cut back by 2 bases and J by 7 bases. The CDR3 has 17 residues. The CDR3 DNA follows: TGTGCCAGCAGTTTATCAGCGGGAGGGAATATGGACGGGGAGCTGTTTTTT. It translates to CASSLSAGGNMDGELFF.

This clonotype was seen more than once but under ten times. The chain recombines TRBV19 with TRBJ2-3; D is possibly TRBD2 (5 bases). The CDR3 has 16 amino acids. Trimming left V 6 bases short and J 2 bases short, with 18 bases between. Germline CDR1 and CDR2: LNHDA and SQIVND (reference sequence). The CDR3 is CASRLRGSEATDTQYF. DNA of the CDR3: TGTGCCAGTAGGCTCCGGGGTAGCGAAGCCACAGATACGCAGTATTTT.

This clonotype came up many times. The gene calls are TRBV12-5 and TRBJ2-1; 12 nucleotides match TRBD1. Looked up from germline, CDR1 is LGHNT and CDR2 is FRNRAP. This CDR3 is 18 amino acids long. V dropped 8 bases and J dropped 1; count of bases not matched to a gene: 12. CDR3 sequence reads: CASTLGQGAGVSYNEQFF. CDR3 DNA: TGTGCTAGTACATTGGGACAGGGGGCAGGAGTGTCCTACAATGAGCAGTTCTTC.

The chain has TRBV6-1 and TRBJ1-3, with D possibly TRBD1 on 5 matching bases. Germline CDR1 reads MNHNS; CDR2 reads SASEGT. The germline V and J ends were trimmed by 5 bases and 1 base, with 15 bases remaining between them. The CDR3 has 16 amino acids. The CDR3 region is CASSWERGPSGNTIYF. CDR3 DNA: TGTGCCAGCAGTTGGGAACGGGGCCCATCTGGAAACACCATATATTTT.

As concerns this clonotype: A much larger clone sits a single nucleotide away, making a read error possible. The V call is TRBV2, the J call TRBJ1-6, with 9 bases identical to TRBD1. The CDR3 consists of 16 residues. V dropped 7 bases and J dropped 9; count of bases not matched to a gene: 13. Germline assignment: CDR1 SNHLY and CDR2 FYNNEI. This chain's CDR3 is CASNVPGQGRGSPLHF. The CDR3, as DNA: TGTGCCAGCAACGTCCCGGGACAGGGACGTGGTTCACCCCTCCACTTT.

This clonotype was recorded at least ten times. The J gene is TRBJ1-2, the V gene TRBV11-2; weak D call: TRBD1 (6 bases). The CDR3 totals 14 residues. Trimming took 0 bases from V and 4 from J, leaving 9 bases between them. Germline loops: CDR1 SGHAT, CDR2 FQNNGV. The CDR3 bases are TGTGCCAGCAGCTTAGATCGGGGGCCCTATGGCTACACCTTC. It translates to CASSLDRGPYGYTF.

This clonotype came up many times. The chain combines TRBV20-1 with TRBJ2-4, with a tentative D call TRBD1 (5 bases). The V end lost 4 bases, the J end lost 7 bases, and 17 bases lay between the germline ends. CDR1 is DFQATT, CDR2 SNEGSKA, per germline (reference sequence). This CDR3 comprises 14 residues. Written as DNA, the CDR3 is TGCAGTGCTAAAGACAGTGCCCAAGTGAACATTCAGTACTTC. This codes for CSAKDSAQVNIQYF.

The chain links TRBV5-6 to TRBJ2-7; 7 nucleotides agree with TRBD2. This CDR3 has 13 amino acids. Trimming at V came to 4 bases and at J to 7 bases, leaving 8 bases not matched to a gene. The germline V gene has CDR1 SGHDT and CDR2 YYEEEE. The CDR3 sequence is CASSPGEGREQYF. In DNA form, the CDR3 reads TGTGCCAGCAGCCCCGGGGAGGGGAGGGAGCAGTACTTC.

CDR3 bases: TGTGCCAGCAGAAATCAAAAAGGACTAGCGGCCTCAGTC. Its translation: CASRNQKGLAASV. V is TRBV2 and J is TRBJ2-7; 10 bases match TRBD2. The CDR3 runs to 13 residues. In germline, CDR1 is SNHLY, CDR2 FYNNEI.

Comments on this clonotype: A read error may produce the germline difference seen at one junction end. The chain couples TRBV6-5 to TRBJ1-6; D ambiguous. Germline-derived CDR1 and CDR2 are MNHEY and SVGAGI. The CDR3 totals 15 residues. The CDR3 region is CANSYSIVGNSPLHF. As DNA, the CDR3 is TGTGCCAACAGTTACTCGATTGTGGGAAATTCACCCCTCCACTTT.

The sample holds many counts of this clonotype. The chain recombines TRBV10-3 with TRBJ2-2, with TRBD1 matching over 10 bases. In germline, CDR1 is ENHRY, CDR2 SYGVKD. The CDR3 length is 13 residues. The V gene end was trimmed by 9 bases and the J gene end by 6 bases; junction bases not matched to a gene: 4. The CDR3 sequence is CAIGDRGAGELFF. The CDR3 DNA is TGTGCCATAGGGGACAGGGGAGCCGGGGAGCTGTTTTTT.

This clonotype was seen ten or more times. The gene calls are TRBV12-3 or TRBV12-4 and TRBJ2-1; TRBD2 matches at 10 bases. The CDR3 runs to 13 residues. CDR3 residues: CAPSGRVYNEQFF. The DNA for the CDR3 is TGTGCACCCAGCGGGAGGGTTTACAATGAGCAGTTCTTC.

J is TRBJ2-6 and V is TRBV19, with a tentative D call TRBD2 (5 bases). This CDR3 has 17 amino acids. Germline-derived CDR1 and CDR2 are LNHDA and SQIVND (reference sequence). Trimming stripped 0 bases from V and 0 bases from J, with 9 bases between. The CDR3 coding sequence is TGTGCCAGTAGTATAGATCTAGAGGGCTCTGGGGCCAACGTCCTGACTTTC. Amino acid sequence: CASSIDLEGSGANVLTF. The variable domain in full, with the rest retrieved from reference TRBV19 and TRBJ2-6, is DGGITQSPKYLFRKEGQNVTLSCEQNLNHDAMYWYRQDPGQGLRLIYYSQIVNDFQKGDIAEGYSVSREKKESFPLTVTSAQKNPTAFYLCASSIDLEGSGANVLTFGAGSRLTVL.

This chain joins TRBV15 and TRBJ2-2; D is unresolved. This CDR3 is 16 amino acids long. The ends were cut back, 2 bases at V and 0 bases at J, with 10 bases in the middle. Germline values: CDR1 LNHNV, CDR2 YYDKDF (reference sequence). The CDR3 bases are TGTGCCACCAGCAGATCCAGGACGGCGAACACCGGGGAGCTGTTTTTT. It specifies CATSRSRTANTGELFF.

This clonotype has just a few counts. The chain is built from TRBV10-2 and TRBJ2-7; TRBD2 is a possible D gene (6 bases). Germline V lookup: CDR1 WSHSY, CDR2 SAAADI. This CDR3 is built from 16 residues. Trimming left V 0 bases short and J 6 bases short, with 18 bases between. The DNA for the CDR3 is TGCGCCAGCAGTGAGTCGATGGGGCTCGGAGGGCCCGAGCAGTACTTC. This translates into CASSESMGLGGPEQYF.

This clonotype appeared many times. V gene TRBV11-2 combines with J gene TRBJ2-3; maybe TRBD2 (6 bases). The CDR3 loop spans 14 amino acids. Trimming left V 1 base short and J 4 bases short, with 9 bases between. Germline CDR1 and CDR2: SGHAT and FQNNGV. The CDR3 sequence is CASSLGRRADTQYF. The CDR3 bases are TGTGCCAGCAGCTTAGGACGGAGGGCAGATACGCAGTATTTT.

This clonotype was observed at least ten times. J is TRBJ2-2 and V is TRBV20-1; TRBD1 matches 8 bases. The CDR3 sequence is 15 residues long. CDR1 and CDR2 (germline): DFQATT, SNEGSKA (reference sequence). V lost 1 base and J lost 1; bases outside the gene matches: 2. CDR3 sequence: CSARVGTGNTGELFF. CDR3 coding DNA: TGCAGTGCTAGAGTGGGGACAGGGAACACCGGGGAGCTGTTTTTT.

The chain has TRBV12-3 or TRBV12-4 and TRBJ1-1; no clear D. The CDR3 totals 13 residues. The V and J ends lost 10 bases and 6 bases respectively, with 18 bases between them. CDR3 DNA: TGTGCCACTTCGGGTCCCTCCCTCCCTGAAGCTTTCTTT. This encodes CATSGPSLPEAFF.

At least ten counts were recorded for this clonotype. CDR3 sequence reads: CASSILAGTYNEQFF. The CDR3 region has the DNA TGTGCCAGTAGTATACTAGCGGGTACCTACAATGAGCAGTTCTTC. This chain links TRBV19 with TRBJ2-1, with 8 bases fitting TRBD2. CDR3 length: 15 amino acids. J lost 2 bases, V lost 2 bases, and 2 bases had no gene match. Germline lookup yields CDR1 LNHDA and CDR2 SQIVND (reference sequence). The full variable domain, in which reference TRBV19 and TRBJ2-1 provide the parts outside the CDR3, is DGGITQSPKYLFRKEGQNVTLSCEQNLNHDAMYWYRQDPGQGLRLIYYSQIVNDFQKGDIAEGYSVSREKKESFPLTVTSAQKNPTAFYLCASSILAGTYNEQFFGPGTRLTVL.

V gene TRBV20-1 combines with J gene TRBJ2-1; D is uncertain. CDR1 is DFQATT and CDR2 is SNEGSKA in the germline V gene (reference sequence). The CDR3 extends over 14 amino acids. The V end was cut by 1 base, the J end by 5 bases, with 12 bases between. The CDR3 region is CSARGTMGNNEQFF. In DNA form, the CDR3 reads TGCAGTGCTAGAGGTACCATGGGGAACAATGAGCAGTTCTTC.

This clonotype was seen repeatedly, ten times or more. V and J are TRBV11-2 and TRBJ2-7; 14 bases are a match to TRBD2. The CDR3 has 15 amino acids. The germline V gene encodes CDR1 SGHAT and CDR2 FQNNGV. The junction had 6 bases not matched to a gene; V was cut back by 7 bases and J by 4 bases. The CDR3 protein is CASTERLAGGYEQYF. As DNA, the CDR3 is TGTGCCAGCACCGAGCGACTAGCGGGAGGGTACGAGCAGTACTTC.

The rearrangement links TRBV6-1 to TRBJ2-3; 7 nucleotides align to TRBD2. The CDR3 is 14 residues long. V was clipped by 5 bases and J by 5 bases; unmatched bases: 7. Germline values: CDR1 MNHNS, CDR2 SASEGT. CDR3 bases: TGTGCCAGCAGTAAGGGCGGGAGCGTAGATACGCAGTATTTT. It encodes CASSKGGSVDTQYF.

This clonotype has only a few counts. V usage is TRBV12-3 or TRBV12-4 and J usage is TRBJ2-6, with D unresolved. Trimming stripped 3 bases from V and 2 bases from J, with 2 bases between. This CDR3 spans 13 amino acids. Here the CDR3 reads CASSFTGANVLTF. The CDR3 bases are TGTGCCAGCAGTTTCACTGGGGCCAACGTCCTGACTTTC.